The text below deals with one T cell receptor beta chain. This clone has a count of ten or more. Its antigen remains undetermined. It has no much larger one-base neighbor in the sample; base qualities were not kept. These data belong to a study of T cells after posttransplantation cyclophosphamide (dated by TCRdb to between 2015 and 2016). For the study in its entirety: T cell repertoire reconstitution was tracked by TRB sequencing after myeloablative bone marrow transplantation in which posttransplantation cyclophosphamide was used as GVHD prophylaxis. Public TRB sequences were checked against a database of over 3,600 sequences associated with responses to pathogens, tumor antigens, self-antigens and alloantigens. In 3 patients, TRB sequencing was also performed on up to 3 more blood samples taken 2 to 5.2 years after transplant, and in 4 patients, pretransplant blood was also TRB-sequenced. Blood from all 35 or so PTCy patients with 1-year posttransplant specimens was subjected to TRB sequencing. Samples from about 33 PTCy-treated patients and approximately 15 related bone marrow donors of those patients were subjected to antigen receptor sequencing. TRA and TRB clonality were tightly correlated in several samples, so subsequent TCR analyses focused on TRB only.

V lost 5 bases and J lost 8 bases, and the count of bases not matched to a germline gene is 5. Spanning cysteine to phenylalanine, the CDR3 consists of 14 amino acids. CDR3 DNA only is kept here, 42 bases in frame from base 1. Genomic DNA was used for TRB sequencing, which was performed with the immunoSEQ assay at survey resolution or with the hsTCRB kit. The original methods were these. Initial read processing used immunoSEQ software, and repertoire analyses used the LymphoSeq R package. Clonality was calculated as 1 minus normalized Shannon entropy, and the Gini coefficient was also calculated for each TRB dataset. Phenotypes of unsorted samples were inferred by mapping TRB sequences from sorted subsets of the recipient or donor onto unsorted samples of the same recipient. TCRdb's version of the immuneACCESS table is confined to in-frame rearrangements and falls short of the full clone set. An unresolved V gene accounts for under half of the shortfall where checked; the remainder is of unknown origin. V, J and clone size derive from that table, while D and trimming were established from the DNA sequence. The table notes approximately 10,000 clones here, none of them singletons. The top ten hold less than 30% of the sample.

Points the paper makes about the study in general: Across over 40 patients, TRB clonality was highly associated with recipient CMV seropositivity and CMV reactivation, and PTCy diversity was similar to diversity in CNI/methotrexate controls. The TRB repertoires of T cells infiltrating skin or GI tract showed only limited overlap with the TRB repertoires of T cells in blood. Donor-recipient similarity was low at 1-2 months but rose over the first year, and later blood repertoires were often dominated by donor CD8+ memory clones.

The treatment or condition label corresponds to: high-dose cyclophosphamide on days +3 and +4 as single-agent GVHD prophylaxis. Patients in the PTCy group got busulfan and fludarabine conditioning, a marrow graft from a related or unrelated donor, and cyclophosphamide on days +3 and +4. The PTCy-treated patients were enrolled in a prospective multi-institutional clinical trial. Mononuclear cells from peripheral blood and bone marrow were separated by Ficoll-Hypaque density centrifugation and then cryopreserved. The receptor comes from a female patient between 40 and 50 years old who received an allogeneic stem cell transplant from a related donor, was CMV-positive, and had no GVHD. After a transplant, some T cells may have been passed on by the graft donor. The sample was PBMCs, taken after allogeneic stem cell transplant with posttransplant cyclophosphamide. The sequence joins TRBV12-3 or TRBV12-4 to TRBJ2-2; the central 10 bases match TRBD2. The sequenced DNA is TGTGCCAGCAGTCCATTAGCGGGGGGTGGGGAGCTGTTTTTT. Its product reads: CASSPLAGGGELFF.